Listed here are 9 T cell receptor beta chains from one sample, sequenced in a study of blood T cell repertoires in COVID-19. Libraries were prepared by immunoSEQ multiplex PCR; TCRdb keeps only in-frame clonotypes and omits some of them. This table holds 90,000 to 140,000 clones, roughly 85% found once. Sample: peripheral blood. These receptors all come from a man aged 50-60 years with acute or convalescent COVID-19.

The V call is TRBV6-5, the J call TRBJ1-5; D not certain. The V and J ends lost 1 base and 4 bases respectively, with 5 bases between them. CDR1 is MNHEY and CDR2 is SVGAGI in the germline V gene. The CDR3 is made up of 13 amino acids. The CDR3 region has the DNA TGTGCCAGCAGTTACTACAGAAATCAGCCCCAGCATTTT. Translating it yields CASSYYRNQPQHF.

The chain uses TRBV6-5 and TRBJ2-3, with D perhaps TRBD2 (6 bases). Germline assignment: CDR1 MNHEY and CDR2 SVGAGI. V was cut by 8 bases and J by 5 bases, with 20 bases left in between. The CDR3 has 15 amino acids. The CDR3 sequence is CASRRAGPLKDTQYF. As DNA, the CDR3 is TGTGCCAGCCGGCGGGCGGGACCCCTTAAAGATACGCAGTATTTT.

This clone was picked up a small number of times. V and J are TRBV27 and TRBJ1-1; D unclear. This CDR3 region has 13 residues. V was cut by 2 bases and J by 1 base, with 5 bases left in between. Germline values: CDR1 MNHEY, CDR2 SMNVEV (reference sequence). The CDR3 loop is CASSLKRNTEAFF. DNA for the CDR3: TGTGCCAGCAGTTTAAAGCGGAACACTGAAGCTTTCTTT.

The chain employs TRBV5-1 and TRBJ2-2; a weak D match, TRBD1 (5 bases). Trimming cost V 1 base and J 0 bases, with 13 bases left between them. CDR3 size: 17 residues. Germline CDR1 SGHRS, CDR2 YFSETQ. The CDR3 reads CASSLRADSANTGELFF. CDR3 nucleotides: TGCGCCAGCAGCTTGCGGGCTGACAGCGCGAACACCGGGGAGCTGTTTTTT.

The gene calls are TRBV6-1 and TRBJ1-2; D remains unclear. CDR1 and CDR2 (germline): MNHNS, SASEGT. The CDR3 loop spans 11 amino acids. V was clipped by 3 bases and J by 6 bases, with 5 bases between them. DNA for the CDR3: TGTGCCAGCAGTGACAGGCATGGCTACACCTTC. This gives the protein CASSDRHGYTF.

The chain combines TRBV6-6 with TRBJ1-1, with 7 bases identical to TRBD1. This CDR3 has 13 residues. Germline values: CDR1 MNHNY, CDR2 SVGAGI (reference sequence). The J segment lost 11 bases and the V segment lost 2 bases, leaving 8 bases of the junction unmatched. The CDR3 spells CASSYIGQDWAFF. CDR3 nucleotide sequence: TGTGCCAGCAGTTACATTGGACAGGACTGGGCTTTCTTT.

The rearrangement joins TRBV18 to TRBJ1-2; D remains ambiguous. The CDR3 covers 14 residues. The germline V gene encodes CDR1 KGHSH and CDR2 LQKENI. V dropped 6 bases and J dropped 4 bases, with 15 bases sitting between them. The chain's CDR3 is CASSQAEGRYGYTF. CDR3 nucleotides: TGTGCCAGCTCGCAGGCAGAGGGCCGCTATGGCTACACCTTC. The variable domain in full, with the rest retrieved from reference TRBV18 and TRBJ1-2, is NAGVMQNPRHLVRRRGQEARLRCSPMKGHSHVYWYRQLPEEGLKFMVYLQKENIIDESGMPKERFSAEFPKEGPSILRIQQVVRGDSAAYFCASSQAEGRYGYTFGSGTRLTVV.

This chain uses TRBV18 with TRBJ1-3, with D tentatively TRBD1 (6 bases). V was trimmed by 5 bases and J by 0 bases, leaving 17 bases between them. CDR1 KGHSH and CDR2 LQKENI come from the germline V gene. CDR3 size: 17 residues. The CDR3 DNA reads TGTGCCAGCTCAGAGAGGACAGCTTACCACTCTGGAAACACCATATATTTT. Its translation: CASSERTAYHSGNTIYF.

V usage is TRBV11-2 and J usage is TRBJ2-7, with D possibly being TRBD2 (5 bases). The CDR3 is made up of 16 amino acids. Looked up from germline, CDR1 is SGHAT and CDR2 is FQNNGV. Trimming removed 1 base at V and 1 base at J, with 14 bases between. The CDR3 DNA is TGTGCCAGCAGCTTAGGCGGGTACGCCTCATCCTACGAGCAGTACTTC. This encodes CASSLGGYASSYEQYF. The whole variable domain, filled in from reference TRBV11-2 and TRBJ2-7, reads EAGVAQSPRYKIIEKRQSVAFWCNPISGHATLYWYQQILGQGPKLLIQFQNNGVVDDSQLPKDRFSAERLKGVDSTLKIQPAKLEDSAVYLCASSLGGYASSYEQYFGPGTRLTVT.